This TCR beta chain emerged from a study of response to subunit inactivated influenza vaccine. Findings and limits, study-wide: It was suggested by the authors that few new T cells are recruited by each seasonal influenza vaccination.

Germline CDR1 and CDR2: LNHNV and YYDKDF (reference sequence). The length of the CDR3 is 16 residues. V dropped 1 base and J dropped 3; count of bases not matched to a gene: 5. On this clonotype itself: What it binds is unknown.

TCRdb re-called the RT-PCR reads with MiXCR, one entry per CDR3 protein. The profile shows around 480,000 distinct CDR3 sequences, 16% of them singletons. The J gene is TRBJ1-2, the V gene TRBV15; TRBD1 agrees at 10 bases. The TCR sequence derives from a man aged 45 to 70 who received an inactivated influenza vaccine. Sample: CD4+ T cells sorted from PBMCs, taken around 2 years after vaccination. The CDR3 here is CATSRVDRGLYYGYTF. CDR3 sequence (DNA): TGTGCCACCAGCAGAGTTGACAGGGGGCTGTACTATGGCTACACCTTC.